What follows describes a single T cell receptor beta chain. No antigen is known for it. The sample belongs to a study of OX40 agonist ivuxolimab in advanced cancers. Study information: Partial responses were seen in three patients, one with hepatocellular carcinoma and two with cutaneous melanoma.

Assay: immunoSEQ multiplex PCR; the TCRdb copy retains only in-frame clones and omits some. In the table there are 90,000 to 100,000 clones, about nine tenths of which are singletons. Sampling of blood occurred at baseline, cycle 4 day 1, and cycle 7 day 1. The germline gives CDR1 MDHEN, CDR2 SYDVKM. The trim removed 9 bases at V and 2 bases at J, leaving 10 bases unmatched. The CDR3 consists of 15 residues. Findings of the study overall: Within 6 weeks, CD4+ and CD8+ blood T cells expanded clonally at 0.1 to 3.0 mg/kg.

Material: CD4+ or CD8+ T cells sorted from blood, obtained in a trial of the OX40 agonist ivuxolimab. The receptor's source is an adult with an advanced solid tumor such as melanoma, head and neck, liver or kidney cancer. J is TRBJ1-5 and V is TRBV28, with 7 bases that match TRBD1. The CDR3 region is CASKDRGQGNQPQHF. The DNA for the CDR3 is TGTGCCAGTAAAGATCGCGGACAGGGCAATCAGCCCCAGCATTTT.